This passage covers 26 T cell receptor beta chains from one sample sequenced in a study of T cell responses to AZD1222 COVID-19 vaccine. Here immunoSEQ multiplex PCR was the method, and the copy in TCRdb shows in-frame clones only, minus some. The table shows about 100,000 clones, with just over 85% occurring only once. Sequenced material: peripheral blood, taken on day 0 of AZD1222 vaccination. The source is an adult in good health.

V gene TRBV5-4 combines with J gene TRBJ2-7, with D maybe TRBD1 (5 bases). This CDR3 contains 11 residues. Looked up from germline, CDR1 is SGHNT and CDR2 is YYREEE (reference sequence). The V gene lost 4 bases and the J gene lost 6 bases, with 8 bases spanning the gap. DNA of the CDR3: TGTGCCAGCAGCACCACAGGCGAGCAGTACTTC. The encoded protein is CASSTTGEQYF.

The rearrangement uses TRBV12-3 or TRBV12-4 and TRBJ2-5; the D is unclear. The CDR3 consists of 13 residues. V dropped 6 bases and J dropped 0 bases, with 8 bases sitting between them. The CDR3 nucleotides are TGTGCCAGCAGACCTCCGTACCAAGAGACCCAGTACTTC. Translation: CASRPPYQETQYF.

This clone has at least ten counts. The chain combines TRBV24-1 with TRBJ2-1; TRBD1 might be the D (6 bases). The CDR3 covers 15 residues. V was trimmed by 5 bases and J by 2 bases, leaving 12 bases between them. The germline V gene has CDR1 KGHDR and CDR2 SFDVKD. The CDR3 here is CATSGGHQAYNEQFF. The CDR3 coding sequence is TGTGCCACCAGTGGGGGACACCAAGCCTACAATGAGCAGTTCTTC.

The V call is TRBV5-1, the J call TRBJ2-3; tentatively, D is TRBD1 (6 bases). Trimming took off 4 bases at V and 2 bases at J, with 20 bases between the two ends. Germline assignment: CDR1 SGHRS and CDR2 YFSETQ. This CDR3 comprises 17 residues. The CDR3 nucleotides are TGCGCCAGCAGCCCATGGGGCAGGGGTGGAAACACAGATACGCAGTATTTT. Protein: CASSPWGRGGNTDTQYF.

The CDR3 region is CASRLFTGTDPTGELFF. The CDR3 nucleotides are TGCGCCAGCAGACTTTTCACCGGGACTGACCCCACCGGGGAGCTGTTTTTT. The chain carries TRBV10-1 and TRBJ2-2; D possibly corresponds to TRBD2 (6 bases). Trimming removed 6 bases at V and 4 bases at J, with 21 bases between. Per the germline V gene, CDR1 is WNHNN and CDR2 is SYGVQD (reference sequence). The CDR3 loop spans 17 amino acids.

The V and J genes are TRBV5-8 and TRBJ1-5; D uncertain. With 0 bases removed from V and 8 bases from J, the gap between germline ends came to 3 bases. The V gene's germline CDR1 is SGHTS and CDR2 YDEGEE. The CDR3 is 11 amino acids. Here the CDR3 DNA reads TGTGCCAGCAGCTTGGGGAAGCCCCAGCATTTT. Translating it yields CASSLGKPQHF.

The chain carries TRBV13 and TRBJ2-7, with 7 nucleotides matching TRBD2. The CDR3 has 14 residues. V trimming: 3 bases; J trimming: 0 bases; junction bases outside the gene matches: 2. Germline CDR1 and CDR2: PRHDT and FYEKMQ (reference sequence). CDR3 region: CASSFLADSYEQYF. The CDR3 DNA sequence: TGTGCCAGCAGCTTTCTAGCGGACTCCTACGAGCAGTACTTC.

J is TRBJ1-2 and V is TRBV5-6, with 8 bases identical to TRBD1. This CDR3 is 16 amino acids long. With 4 bases clipped from V and 3 bases from J, the junction kept 11 bases outside the gene matches. Germline V gene lookup returns CDR1 SGHDT and CDR2 YYEEEE. Written as DNA, the CDR3 is TGTGCCAGCAGCCTTGAAAACGACAGGGGACACTATGGCTACACCTTC. Its protein is CASSLENDRGHYGYTF.

V gene TRBV27 combines with J gene TRBJ1-2; D is possibly TRBD1 (5 bases). V was trimmed by 3 bases and J by 1 base, leaving 12 bases between them. From germline, CDR1 is MNHEY and CDR2 SMNVEV (reference sequence). The CDR3 length is 15 residues. The CDR3 region has the DNA TGTGCCAGCAGTTTGGCAGGGCGGGATAACTATGGCTACACCTTC. Its protein product is CASSLAGRDNYGYTF.

The rearrangement uses TRBV6-2 or TRBV6-3 and TRBJ1-2, with D possibly TRBD1 on 6 matching bases. The germline V gene encodes CDR1 MNHEY and CDR2 SVGEGT. The CDR3 totals 15 residues. V lost 2 bases to trimming and J lost 6 bases, with 16 bases between them. CDR3 sequence: CASSYPPTGADGYTF. The CDR3 nucleotides are TGTGCCAGCAGTTACCCCCCGACAGGTGCCGATGGCTACACCTTC.

The rearrangement links TRBV5-4 to TRBJ2-7, with D tentatively TRBD1 or TRBD2 (5 bases each). CDR1 and CDR2 from the germline V gene are SGHNT and YYREEE (reference sequence). V was trimmed by 1 base and J by 4 bases, leaving 12 bases between them. The CDR3 covers 14 residues. CDR3 residues: CASSLRGAGYEQYF. Written as DNA, the CDR3 is TGTGCCAGCAGCTTGAGGGGAGCAGGATACGAGCAGTACTTC.

The rearrangement uses TRBV24-1 and TRBJ2-3, with 8 bases matching TRBD1. Germline loops: CDR1 KGHDR, CDR2 SFDVKD. The CDR3 length is 16 residues. The V and J ends lost 2 bases and 4 bases, in that order; junction bases with no gene match: 7. This chain's CDR3 is CATSDSQGAFSDTQYF. DNA of the CDR3: TGTGCCACCAGTGATTCCCAGGGGGCGTTTTCAGATACGCAGTATTTT.

The gene calls are TRBV19 and TRBJ1-1; 9 bases are shared with TRBD1. CDR3 length: 14 residues. The ends lost 3 bases at V and 6 bases at J; junction bases unmatched: 5. Germline V gene sequence: CDR1 LNHDA, CDR2 SQIVND (reference sequence). In nucleotides, the CDR3 is TGTGCCAGTAGTATCGGACAGGGGCTTCCTGAAGCTTTCTTT. This translates into CASSIGQGLPEAFF.

CDR3 nucleotide sequence: TGTGCCAGCTCACAACCCCCCCCGGGACAGGGGATCTATGGCTACACCTTC. It translates to CASSQPPPGQGIYGYTF. The chain carries TRBV18 and TRBJ1-2; 10 positions match TRBD1. Per the germline V gene, CDR1 is KGHSH and CDR2 is LQKENI. The CDR3 has 17 amino acids. V was pared by 4 bases and J by 4 bases, with 12 bases of the junction left unmatched.

This chain connects TRBV7-2 to TRBJ2-5; D is ambiguous. The germline V gene has CDR1 SGHTA and CDR2 FQGNSA. The CDR3 totals 12 residues. V gave up 5 bases and J gave up 0 bases, with 4 bases separating them. The CDR3: CASSRYQETQYF. As DNA, the CDR3 is TGTGCCAGCAGCAGGTACCAAGAGACCCAGTACTTC.

The J gene is TRBJ1-2, the V gene TRBV7-2; D call uncertain. The CDR3 runs 13 residues. Trimming left V 4 bases short and J 0 bases short, with 6 bases between. Germline-derived CDR1 and CDR2 are SGHTA and FQGNSA. In DNA, the CDR3 is TGTGCCAGCAGCTCGCGAACTAACTATGGCTACACCTTC. Protein product: CASSSRTNYGYTF.

The chain recombines TRBV19 with TRBJ1-5, with TRBD1 matching over 7 bases. Germline CDR1 reads LNHDA; CDR2 reads SQIVND (reference sequence). This CDR3 has 15 amino acids. The ends lost 4 bases at V and 5 bases at J; junction bases unmatched: 8. This CDR3 is CASSKDRVGYQPQHF. The CDR3 DNA reads TGTGCCAGTAGTAAAGACAGGGTCGGGTATCAGCCCCAGCATTTT.

The chain combines TRBV7-9 with TRBJ2-7; no reliable D call. The germline V gene has CDR1 SEHNR and CDR2 FQNEAQ (reference sequence). The CDR3 consists of 13 residues. V dropped 5 bases and J dropped 3 bases, with 11 bases sitting between them. The DNA for the CDR3 is TGTGCCAGCAGCGACCGAAGGGACTACGAGCAGTACTTC. Translated: CASSDRRDYEQYF.

The chain recombines TRBV6-1 with TRBJ2-2; 11 nucleotides line up with TRBD1. This CDR3 is 18 amino acids long. CDR1 and CDR2 (germline): MNHNS, SASEGT. V lost 3 bases, J lost 3 bases, and 9 bases stayed unmatched. The chain's CDR3 is CASSDTKPGQGDTGELFF. In nucleotides, the CDR3 is TGTGCCAGCAGTGATACTAAACCGGGACAGGGGGACACCGGGGAGCTGTTTTTT.

The chain combines TRBV19 with TRBJ2-2; D unclear. CDR3 length equals 14 residues. V lost 11 bases, J lost 0 bases, and 13 bases lay in between. CDR1 is LNHDA, CDR2 SQIVND, per germline (reference sequence). The chain's CDR3 is CAGSGTANTGELFF. As DNA, the CDR3 is TGTGCCGGATCTGGTACGGCGAACACCGGGGAGCTGTTTTTT.

In DNA form, the CDR3 reads TGCGCCAGCAGCCGGGACGGACATGGACTGAAGAGGCGGTATGGCTACACCTTC. Its protein is CASSRDGHGLKRRYGYTF. This chain links TRBV4-1 with TRBJ1-2; D is perhaps TRBD1 (5 bases). Germline assignment: CDR1 MGHRA and CDR2 YSYEKL. Trimming removed 4 bases from V and 5 bases from J, with 26 bases in between. The CDR3 covers 18 residues.

This chain connects TRBV5-4 to TRBJ1-2, with a possible D match to TRBD1 (5 bases). V lost 4 bases and J lost 8, with 18 bases in between. Germline CDR1 is SGHNT and CDR2 is YYREEE (reference sequence). The CDR3 contains 14 residues. CDR3 in amino acids: CASSLRQMITGYTF. The DNA for the CDR3 is TGTGCCAGCAGCCTAAGACAGATGATTACCGGCTACACCTTC.

This rearrangement joins TRBV6-5 to TRBJ2-7; D unresolved. In germline, CDR1 is MNHEY, CDR2 SVGAGI. This CDR3 comprises 13 residues. Deletions cut 2 bases from V and 6 bases from J, with 11 bases between. CDR3 DNA sequence: TGTGCCAGCAGTTACAGCTCCGGTGGCGAGCAGTACTTC. This gives the protein CASSYSSGGEQYF.

This chain joins TRBV19 and TRBJ1-2; possible D gene TRBD1, 5 bases. V was trimmed by 2 bases and J by 8 bases, leaving 18 bases between them. From germline, CDR1 is LNHDA and CDR2 SQIVND (reference sequence). This CDR3 has 15 residues. Here the CDR3 reads CASSIWGNGENGYTF. The CDR3 nucleotides are TGTGCCAGTAGTATATGGGGGAACGGGGAAAACGGCTACACCTTC. The entire variable domain, with the rest obtained from reference TRBV19 and TRBJ1-2, is as follows: DGGITQSPKYLFRKEGQNVTLSCEQNLNHDAMYWYRQDPGQGLRLIYYSQIVNDFQKGDIAEGYSVSREKKESFPLTVTSAQKNPTAFYLCASSIWGNGENGYTFGSGTRLTVV.

V and J are TRBV30 and TRBJ2-1, with 8 bases aligning to TRBD1. Per germline, CDR1 GTSNPN and CDR2 SVGIG (reference sequence). The V and J ends lost 2 bases and 10 bases, in that order; junction bases with no gene match: 4. This CDR3 is built from 12 residues. The DNA for the CDR3 is TGTGCCTGGAGTCAGGGGGCGTGGGAGCAGTTCTTC. Residues: CAWSQGAWEQFF.

This clone was observed a handful of times. This chain links TRBV19 with TRBJ1-1; 7 nucleotides line up with TRBD1. Trimming cost V 3 bases and J 6 bases; bases outside gene matches: 7. The CDR3 loop spans 14 amino acids. Germline-derived CDR1 and CDR2 are LNHDA and SQIVND (reference sequence). Here the CDR3 DNA reads TGTGCCAGTAGTATCACAGGGGCAATCGCTGAAGCTTTCTTT. As protein: CASSITGAIAEAFF. The entire variable domain, with the rest obtained from reference TRBV19 and TRBJ1-1, is as follows: DGGITQSPKYLFRKEGQNVTLSCEQNLNHDAMYWYRQDPGQGLRLIYYSQIVNDFQKGDIAEGYSVSREKKESFPLTVTSAQKNPTAFYLCASSITGAIAEAFFGQGTRLTVV.